These 2 T cell receptor beta chains were all obtained from the same sample, sequenced in a study of T cells expressing NK-cell markers. TCRdb re-called the 5' RACE reads; one entry per CDR3 protein, DNA not given. The sample totals approximately 550,000 distinct CDR3 sequences. Sequenced material: blood T cells: a sorted CD56 or NKG2C T cell subset, CD4+ or CD8+ T cells, or bulk PBMC T cells (not recorded which). The receptors stem from a man aged 18 to 30 in good health.

The chain joins TRBV10-3 to TRBJ1-2. Germline V gives CDR1 ENHRY, CDR2 SYGVKD. The CDR3 contains 13 residues. CDR3 in amino acids: CASAAGPQEGYTF.

The V call is TRBV4-1, the J call TRBJ2-2; as DNA is missing, the TRBD2 call by TCRdb cannot be tested. CDR1 is MGHRA and CDR2 is YSYEKL in the germline V gene. This CDR3 contains 15 residues. CDR3 in amino acids: CASTWLAAHTGELFF.